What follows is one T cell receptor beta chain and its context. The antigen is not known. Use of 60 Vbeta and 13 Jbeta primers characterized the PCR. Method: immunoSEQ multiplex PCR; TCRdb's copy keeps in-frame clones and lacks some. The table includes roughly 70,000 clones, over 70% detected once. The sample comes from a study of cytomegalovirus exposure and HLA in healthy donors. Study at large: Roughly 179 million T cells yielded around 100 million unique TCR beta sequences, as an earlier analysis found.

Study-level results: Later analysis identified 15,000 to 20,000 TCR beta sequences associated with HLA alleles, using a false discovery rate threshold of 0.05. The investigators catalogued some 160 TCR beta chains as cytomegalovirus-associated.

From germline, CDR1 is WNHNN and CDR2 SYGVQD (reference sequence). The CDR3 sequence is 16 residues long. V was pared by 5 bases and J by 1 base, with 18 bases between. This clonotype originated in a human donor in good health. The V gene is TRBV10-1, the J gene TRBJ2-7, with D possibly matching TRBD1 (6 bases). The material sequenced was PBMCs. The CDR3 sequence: CASSSYRDTTSYEQYF. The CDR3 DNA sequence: TGCGCCAGCAGTTCTTATCGGGACACCACGTCCTACGAGCAGTACTTC.